This TCR beta chain was recorded in a study of T cell responses to AZD1222 COVID-19 vaccine. The wider study: It was second doses at about 4 or about 12 weeks that were pooled. Study-level findings and limits: Per reports, nearly half of all spike-specific TCRs target regions that are unmutated in variants.

This table comes from immunoSEQ multiplex PCR, and its TCRdb copy is limited to in-frame clones, with some not included. The table has some 150,000 clones, 89% seen once; the top ten hold 2.9%. This clone was detected once. The antigen is undetermined. The CDR3 is 14 amino acids. V was pared by 5 bases and J by 5 bases, with 13 bases between. Germline V lookup: CDR1 KGHSH, CDR2 LQKENI. The source is an adult in good health. The genes are TRBV18 and TRBJ2-1; D remains ambiguous. Sequencing was performed on peripheral blood, taken on day 0 of AZD1222 vaccination. The CDR3 loop is CASSAAMMNNEQFF. The CDR3 DNA sequence: TGTGCCAGCTCAGCAGCAATGATGAACAATGAGCAGTTCTTC.